The 4 T cell receptor beta chains in this list originate from one sample, sequenced in a study of T cell responses to AZD1222 COVID-19 vaccine. Produced via immunoSEQ multiplex PCR; TCRdb's table is partial and in-frame only. Of around 200,000 clones listed, around 94% are singletons. This material consisted of peripheral blood, taken 28 days after the second AZD1222 dose. The source of these receptors is an adult who received the AZD1222 COVID-19 vaccine.

The chain carries TRBV5-1 and TRBJ1-4; D gene uncertain. CDR1 is SGHRS, CDR2 YFSETQ, per germline. CDR3 length: 13 amino acids. Trimming took 4 bases from V and 8 from J, leaving 12 bases between them. CDR3 DNA: TGCGCCAGCAGCCCACACGGCCGGGAAAAACTGTTTTTT. As protein: CASSPHGREKLFF.

The V call is TRBV7-2, the J call TRBJ2-5, with a tentative D call TRBD2 (6 bases). V dropped 1 base and J dropped 3 bases, with 15 bases sitting between them. Germline V lookup: CDR1 SGHTA, CDR2 FQGNSA. The CDR3 is 16 residues long. The CDR3 spells CASSLGPGLRKETQYF. The CDR3 DNA reads TGTGCCAGCAGCTTAGGGCCTGGACTACGGAAAGAGACCCAGTACTTC. Together with reference TRBV7-2 and TRBJ2-5, the CDR3 gives the full variable domain: GAGVSQSPSNKVTEKGKDVELRCDPISGHTALYWYRQSLGQGLEFLIYFQGNSAPDKSGLPSDRFSAERTGGSVSTLTIQRTQQEDSAVYLCASSLGPGLRKETQYFGPGTRLLVL.

V and J are TRBV6-5 and TRBJ1-6; perhaps TRBD1 as D (6 bases). Germline V gene sequence: CDR1 MNHEY, CDR2 SVGAGI. This CDR3 has 15 residues. The CDR3 reads CTSSGGALGNSPLHF. CDR3 DNA sequence: TGTACCTCATCGGGGGGGGCGTTGGGTAATTCACCCCTCCACTTT.

CDR3 residues: CASLDLNRAYNEQFF. CDR3 nucleotide sequence: TGTGCCAGTCTTGATTTGAACAGAGCCTACAATGAGCAGTTCTTC. The genes are TRBV27 and TRBJ2-1, with D unresolved. V was cut by 9 bases and J by 2 bases, with 17 bases left in between. This CDR3 has 15 amino acids. Germline values: CDR1 MNHEY, CDR2 SMNVEV (reference sequence).